This note documents a single T cell receptor (beta chain) sequence. Antigen specificity is unknown. These data are taken from a study of T-cell reconstitution after alpha-beta-depleted transplantation in children. Regarding the study as a whole: After transplant, high TCRbeta diversity at day 60 in some patients arose from surviving recipient T cells and thymic progenitors. Expanded clones from the graft, numbering several hundred, reportedly supplied alpha-beta T cells about two months after transplant. Newly produced T cells mostly provided counts and TCRbeta diversity after one year, as hyperexpanded clones declined.

Library preparation (for TCRbeta) was performed with unique molecular identifiers. TCRdb re-derived calls from the PCR reads in MiXCR, one entry per CDR3 protein. The sample comprises 450,000 to 700,000 distinct CDR3 sequences, 27% of which are singletons, and around a third rests with the top ten. CDR3 length: 14 amino acids. V lost 8 bases to trimming and J lost 4 bases; unmatched junction nucleotides: 7. The TCR originated in a boy under three years old with Wiskott-Aldrich syndrome, due to receive a stem cell transplant. The specimen comprised PBMCs, sampled before TCRalphabeta/CD19-depleted stem cell transplant. The gene calls are TRBV12-3 or TRBV12-4 and TRBJ2-2, with TRBD2 identical over 7 bases. CDR3 sequence: CASGREGITGELFF. Written as DNA, the CDR3 is TGTGCCAGCGGCAGGGAGGGAATCACCGGGGAGCTGTTTTTT.